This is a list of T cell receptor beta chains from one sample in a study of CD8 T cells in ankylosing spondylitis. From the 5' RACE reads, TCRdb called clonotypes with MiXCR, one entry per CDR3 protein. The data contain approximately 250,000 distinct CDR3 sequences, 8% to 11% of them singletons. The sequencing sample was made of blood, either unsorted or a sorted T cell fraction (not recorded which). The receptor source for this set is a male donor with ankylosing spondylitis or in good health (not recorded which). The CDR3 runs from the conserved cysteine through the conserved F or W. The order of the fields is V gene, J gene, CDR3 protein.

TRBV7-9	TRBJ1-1	CACSDVGGTEAFF
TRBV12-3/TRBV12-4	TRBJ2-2	CASGTNTGELFF
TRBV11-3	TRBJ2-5	CASSPWTGVQETQYF
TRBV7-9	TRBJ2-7	CASSLGTGTQYEQYF
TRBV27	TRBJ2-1	CASSLSGLGVAYNEQFF
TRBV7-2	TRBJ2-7	CASSRNRGSSYEQYF
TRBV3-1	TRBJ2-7	CASSQDPGAEQYF
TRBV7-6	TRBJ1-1	CASSFGGRTEAFF
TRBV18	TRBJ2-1	CASASDIYNEQFF
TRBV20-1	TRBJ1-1	CSARVGGGKTEAFF
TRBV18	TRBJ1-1	CASSPNRGHTEAFF
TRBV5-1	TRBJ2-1	CASSWASGDAGNEQFF
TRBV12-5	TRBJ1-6	CASNYQGATLHF
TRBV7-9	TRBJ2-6	CASSPLGTGVGANVLTF
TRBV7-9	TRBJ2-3	CASSLGVFRTDTQYF
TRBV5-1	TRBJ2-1	CASRELGGTSGSAEQFF
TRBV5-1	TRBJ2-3	CASSLFEDTQYF
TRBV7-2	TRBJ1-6	CASSFRTVNNSPLHF
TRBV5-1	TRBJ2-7	CASSLEPGGLYEQYF
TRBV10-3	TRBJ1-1	CAISESETQPMNTEAFF
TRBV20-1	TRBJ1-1	CSAHVLGGAFDEAFF
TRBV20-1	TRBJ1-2	CSALSVNDSPNYGYTF
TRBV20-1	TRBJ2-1	CSARDPRTGGNEQFF
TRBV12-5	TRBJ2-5	CASEGETQYF
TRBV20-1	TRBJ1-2	CSAQSRQGYGYTF
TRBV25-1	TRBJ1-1	CASSDPRTGDTEAFF
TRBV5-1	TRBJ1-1	CASSLVTGSAEAFF
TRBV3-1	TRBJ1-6	CASSQDEGVSPLHF